This entry lists 31 T cell receptor beta chains sequenced from one sample in a study of early T cells in non-severe SARS-CoV-2 infection. In TCRdb, the 5' RACE reads were re-called with MiXCR into one record per CDR3 protein. The profile shows tens of thousands of distinct CDR3 sequences, around 9.6% of them singletons. The specimen comprised whole blood, sampled at baseline. These receptors all come from an adult who was a healthcare worker with PCR-confirmed SARS-CoV-2 infection or an uninfected control (not recorded which).

This clonotype qualifies as medium-sized (0.01 to 0.1%). The gene calls are TRBV10-3 and TRBJ2-2, with a possible D match to TRBD2 (5 bases). The germline V and J ends were trimmed by 7 bases and 0 bases, with 15 bases remaining between them. The CDR3 is 16 residues long. CDR1 is ENHRY, CDR2 SYGVKD, per germline. The DNA of the CDR3 is TGTGCCATCACGGCTGGCGTGGACTCGAACACCGGGGAGCTGTTTTTT. As protein: CAITAGVDSNTGELFF.

The chain combines TRBV29-1 with TRBJ2-5, with 10 bases lining up with TRBD1. Germline CDR1 is SQVTM and CDR2 is ANQGSEA. The CDR3 is 14 amino acids. The V and J ends lost 4 bases and 4 bases, in that order; junction bases with no gene match: 6. The CDR3 nucleotides are TGCAGCGTTGTGTCTGGACAGGGGGTAGAGACCCAGTACTTC. Its translation: CSVVSGQGVETQYF.

The sample holds a few counts of this clonotype. This chain links TRBV4-3 with TRBJ2-2; weak D call: TRBD2 (6 bases). This CDR3 contains 16 residues. V was trimmed by 0 bases and J by 1 base, leaving 9 bases between them. Germline V lookup: CDR1 LGHNA, CDR2 YSLEER. The CDR3 DNA reads TGCGCCAGCAGCCAAGACGGGGGAGTGAACACCGGGGAGCTGTTTTTT. The encoded protein is CASSQDGGVNTGELFF.

This clonotype was counted a few times. This chain links TRBV20-1 with TRBJ2-3; 8 bases are shared with TRBD2. In germline, CDR1 is DFQATT, CDR2 SNEGSKA (reference sequence). This CDR3 spans 14 amino acids. J gave up 0 bases and V 3 bases, and 2 bases lay outside the gene matches. For the CDR3, the DNA is TGCAGTGCTAGGATAGCGGGAAGCACAGATACGCAGTATTTT. This gives the protein CSARIAGSTDTQYF.

This clonotype was recorded at least ten times. The genes are TRBV30 and TRBJ1-1, with D unresolved. The CDR3 totals 11 residues. Looked up from germline, CDR1 is GTSNPN and CDR2 is SVGIG (reference sequence). The CDR3 sequence is CTVGSNTEAFF. In nucleotides, the CDR3 is TGTACCGTGGGGTCGAACACTGAAGCTTTCTTT.

This clonotype has just a few counts. This sequence joins TRBV6-6 and TRBJ2-2; D remains unclear. Germline V gene lookup returns CDR1 MNHNY and CDR2 SVGAGI (reference sequence). The CDR3 totals 14 residues. The V end lost 2 bases, the J end lost 2 bases, and 6 bases lay between the germline ends. This CDR3 is CASSYRDNTGELFF. CDR3 in DNA: TGTGCCAGCAGTTACCGCGATAACACCGGGGAGCTGTTTTTT.

This clonotype was observed many times. The chain employs TRBV28 and TRBJ2-2; tentatively, D is TRBD2 (6 bases). The CDR3 contains 17 residues. The germline gives CDR1 MDHEN, CDR2 SYDVKM. The ends were cut back, 6 bases at V and 4 bases at J, with 21 bases in the middle. The CDR3 nucleotides are TGTGCCAGCAGCTCCCCCCGGGACTCACGCCTCACCGGGGAGCTGTTTTTT. Translating gives CASSSPRDSRLTGELFF.

This clonotype was observed many times. The chain recombines TRBV12-3 or TRBV12-4 with TRBJ1-2, with 9 bases fitting TRBD1. The CDR3 contains 13 residues. The J segment lost 6 bases and the V segment lost 8 bases, leaving 7 bases of the junction unmatched. DNA of the CDR3: TGTGCCAGCCTACGGGACAGGGTGCATGGCTACACCTTC. It encodes CASLRDRVHGYTF.

This clonotype was seen repeatedly, ten times or more. DNA of the CDR3: TGTGCCAGCAGTTATAAGGCGTACGCTTTCTTT. It specifies CASSYKAYAFF. The chain carries TRBV6-6 and TRBJ1-1; D remains unclear. This CDR3 comprises 11 residues. Trimming stripped 3 bases from V and 11 bases from J, with 10 bases between. Germline V lookup: CDR1 MNHNY, CDR2 SVGAGI (reference sequence).

Only a few counts were recorded for this clonotype. The chain is built from TRBV27 and TRBJ1-6; possibly TRBD1 for D (5 bases). Trimming removed 6 bases at V and 9 bases at J, with 15 bases between. The CDR3 consists of 14 residues. Germline V gene sequence: CDR1 MNHEY, CDR2 SMNVEV (reference sequence). As DNA, the CDR3 is TGTGCCAGCAGCCGCGCCGGGACGGGTTCACCCCTCCACTTT. As protein: CASSRAGTGSPLHF.

This clonotype occurred many times. CDR3 sequence (DNA): TGCGCCAGCAGCCAACGGACAGGGACCGGGGCCAACGTCCTGACTTTC. Translation gives CASSQRTGTGANVLTF. This sequence joins TRBV5-1 and TRBJ2-6; 8 bases line up with TRBD1. With V trimmed by 4 bases and J by 4 bases, 7 bases remained unmatched. Germline V gene data show CDR1 as SGHRS and CDR2 as YFSETQ. The CDR3 has 16 residues.

This clonotype was detected only a few times. The V and J genes are TRBV19 and TRBJ2-7, with D perhaps TRBD2 (6 bases). Per germline, CDR1 LNHDA and CDR2 SQIVND (reference sequence). V was shortened by 6 bases and J by 0 bases, with 15 bases between the two germline ends. The CDR3 is 15 residues long. The CDR3 loop reads CASSGSTISSYEQYF. CDR3 nucleotides: TGTGCCAGTAGCGGGAGCACGATTAGCTCCTACGAGCAGTACTTC.

This clonotype appeared a few times. The rearrangement joins TRBV18 to TRBJ1-2, with D possibly matching TRBD1 (5 bases). CDR3 length equals 15 residues. V lost 3 bases, J lost 4 bases, and 15 bases lay in between. CDR1 KGHSH and CDR2 LQKENI come from the germline V gene. CDR3 residues: CASSPGLLGSYGYTF. CDR3 sequence (DNA): TGTGCCAGCTCACCGGGACTCCTTGGGAGCTATGGCTACACCTTC.

This clonotype was picked up a small number of times. This chain links TRBV5-1 with TRBJ2-7; 11 nucleotides line up with TRBD1. V trimming: 0 bases; J trimming: 6 bases; junction bases outside the gene matches: 5. The CDR3 runs to 15 residues. Germline-derived CDR1 and CDR2 are SGHRS and YFSETQ. CDR3 residues: CASSLEGQGAVEQYF. CDR3 sequence (DNA): TGCGCCAGCAGCTTGGAAGGACAGGGGGCTGTCGAGCAGTACTTC.

This clonotype was counted at least ten times. The chain employs TRBV9 and TRBJ2-5, with 11 bases lining up with TRBD1. The V gene end was trimmed by 1 base and the J gene end by 4 bases; junction bases not matched to a gene: 3. Germline loops: CDR1 SGDLS, CDR2 YYNGEE. The CDR3 is 15 residues long. CDR3: CASSVTGTGGETQYF. The CDR3 nucleotides are TGTGCCAGCAGCGTAACTGGGACAGGGGGAGAGACCCAGTACTTC.

The sample holds a few counts of this clonotype. The genes are TRBV5-6 and TRBJ2-7; 10 positions agree with TRBD2. Trimming took 0 bases from V and 3 from J; bases not matched to a gene: 15. Germline assignment: CDR1 SGHDT and CDR2 YYEEEE. The CDR3 spans 19 residues. CDR3 sequence: CASSLDFETSGLLNYEQYF. Here the CDR3 DNA reads TGTGCCAGCAGCTTGGATTTTGAGACTAGCGGGCTCCTGAACTACGAGCAGTACTTC.

This clonotype was counted a few times. The CDR3 here is CASSFRPWEAFF. The DNA for the CDR3 is TGTGCCAGCAGCTTCCGCCCCTGGGAAGCTTTCTTT. V and J are TRBV7-9 and TRBJ1-1, with no clear D. The V gene lost 3 bases and the J gene lost 8 bases, with 10 bases spanning the gap. Looked up from germline, CDR1 is SEHNR and CDR2 is FQNEAQ (reference sequence). The length of the CDR3 is 12 residues.

V usage is TRBV18 and J usage is TRBJ1-1; D uncertain. The CDR3 sequence is 13 residues long. Looked up from germline, CDR1 is KGHSH and CDR2 is LQKENI. The V end lost 1 base, the J end lost 3 bases, and 6 bases lay between the germline ends. The CDR3: CASSPRADTEAFF. The DNA for the CDR3 is TGTGCCAGCTCACCACGTGCGGACACTGAAGCTTTCTTT.

This clonotype has ten or more counts. The chain is built from TRBV7-9 and TRBJ2-1, with 8 bases fitting TRBD2. Germline CDR1 and CDR2: SEHNR and FQNEAQ (reference sequence). Trimming cost V 8 bases and J 7 bases; bases outside gene matches: 1. The CDR3 spans 11 residues. The CDR3 region has the DNA TGTGCCAGCGGACTAGCTAATGAGCAGTTCTTC. Translating it yields CASGLANEQFF.

This clonotype appeared many times. The chain uses TRBV20-1 and TRBJ1-1, with TRBD1 identical over 7 bases. Germline V gene data show CDR1 as DFQATT and CDR2 as SNEGSKA (reference sequence). The V and J ends lost 4 bases and 5 bases, in that order; junction bases with no gene match: 10. The CDR3 has 14 residues. In nucleotides, the CDR3 is TGCAGTGCTATGACAGGGCCGGCGAGTACTGAAGCTTTCTTT. This translates into CSAMTGPASTEAFF.

J is TRBJ2-3 and V is TRBV2; 9 bases align to TRBD1. This CDR3 spans 15 amino acids. Trimming took 5 bases from V and 1 from J; bases not matched to a gene: 4. Germline CDR1 SNHLY, CDR2 FYNNEI. The CDR3 DNA reads as TGTGCCAGCAGTCGCCGGACAGGGGGCACAGATACGCAGTATTTT. Translation gives CASSRRTGGTDTQYF.

In this sample, this clonotype turned up many times. The V call is TRBV27, the J call TRBJ2-5, with TRBD2 identical over 7 bases. J was trimmed by 4 bases and V by 3 bases; bases with no gene match: 11. CDR1 is MNHEY, CDR2 SMNVEV, per germline (reference sequence). This CDR3 has 16 residues. The CDR3 coding sequence is TGTGCCAGCAGTTTTAATCGCGGGAGAGGAAGAGAGACCCAGTACTTC. Residues: CASSFNRGRGRETQYF.

This clonotype was observed many times. V and J are TRBV24-1 and TRBJ1-2, with 10 bases aligning to TRBD1. With 2 bases clipped from V and 3 bases from J, the junction kept 2 bases outside the gene matches. There are 15 residues in the CDR3. Germline V gene lookup returns CDR1 KGHDR and CDR2 SFDVKD. CDR3 nucleotide sequence: TGTGCCACCAGTGATTCCGGGACAGGGGACTATGGCTACACCTTC. Encoded protein: CATSDSGTGDYGYTF.

Many counts were recorded for this clonotype. V is TRBV28 and J is TRBJ2-3; TRBD1 matches 7 bases. The CDR3 consists of 14 residues. Trimming removed 5 bases from V and 5 bases from J; junction bases left unmatched: 7. Germline loops: CDR1 MDHEN, CDR2 SYDVKM. CDR3: CASSSVQGRDTQYF. The CDR3 DNA is TGTGCCAGCAGTAGCGTACAGGGGAGAGATACGCAGTATTTT.

The chain employs TRBV29-1 and TRBJ2-3; perhaps D is TRBD1 or TRBD2 (5 bases each). Trimming stripped 4 bases from V and 5 bases from J, with 13 bases between. CDR3 size: 13 residues. The germline V gene has CDR1 SQVTM and CDR2 ANQGSEA. Here the CDR3 reads CSVGGGTQDTQYF. The CDR3 nucleotides read TGCAGCGTTGGAGGTGGGACCCAAGATACGCAGTATTTT.

This clonotype was observed a handful of times. The chain combines TRBV11-2 with TRBJ1-1, with a possible D match to TRBD1 (6 bases). Looked up from germline, CDR1 is SGHAT and CDR2 is FQNNGV. Trimming took 5 bases from V and 0 from J, leaving 19 bases between them. There are 17 residues in the CDR3. CDR3 in DNA: TGTGCCAGCAGCCTCAGGGGAGGAGGTTACATGAACACTGAAGCTTTCTTT. It yields the protein CASSLRGGGYMNTEAFF.

There are many counts of this clonotype. V usage is TRBV3-1 and J usage is TRBJ2-1; D unclear. The CDR3 length is 14 residues. Germline-derived CDR1 and CDR2 are LGHDT and YNNKEL (reference sequence). The V gene lost 2 bases and the J gene lost 6 bases, with 11 bases spanning the gap. The CDR3 loop is CASSQSLASNEQFF. The CDR3 coding sequence is TGTGCCAGCAGCCAATCCCTTGCCAGCAATGAGCAGTTCTTC.

This sequence joins TRBV11-2 and TRBJ2-2, with 13 bases fitting TRBD2. CDR1 is SGHAT, CDR2 FQNNGV, per germline. After removal of 1 base from V and 1 base from J, the junction contained 6 bases not matched to a gene. The CDR3 contains 19 residues. The CDR3 is CASSLGSGLAGENTGELFF. Here the CDR3 DNA reads TGTGCCAGCAGCTTAGGTTCCGGACTAGCGGGGGAGAACACCGGGGAGCTGTTTTTT.

This clonotype was detected ten times or more. This chain links TRBV11-2 with TRBJ1-1; no clear D gene. Trimming left V 7 bases short and J 5 bases short, with 14 bases between. The germline CDR1 and CDR2 sequences are SGHAT and FQNNGV. There are 13 residues in the CDR3. The CDR3 spells CASTPFEATEAFF. The CDR3 nucleotides are TGTGCCAGCACCCCGTTCGAGGCGACTGAAGCTTTCTTT.

Many counts were recorded for this clonotype. CDR3 residues: CASSPLREQYF. CDR3 nucleotide sequence: TGTGCCAGCAGTCCTCTCCGCGAGCAGTACTTC. V is TRBV6-2 or TRBV6-3 and J is TRBJ2-7; no clear D. V lost 5 bases, J lost 6 bases, and 8 bases lay in between. Germline CDR1 and CDR2: MNHEY and SVGEGT. This CDR3 comprises 11 residues.

The J gene is TRBJ2-7, the V gene TRBV20-1; 9 nucleotides align to TRBD1. This CDR3 region has 14 residues. Trimming cost V 3 bases and J 5 bases; bases outside gene matches: 8. In germline, CDR1 is DFQATT, CDR2 SNEGSKA (reference sequence). The CDR3 bases are TGCAGTGCTAGGGGGACAGGGAAAGTTAACGAGCAGTACTTC. Translation: CSARGTGKVNEQYF.